This T cell receptor (beta chain) is drawn from a study of memory CD4+ T cells and cytomegalovirus serostatus. At the level of the study: This sample comes from healthy Belgian adults, 8 to 10 CMV seropositive, 24 seronegative.

Comment on this clone: The antigen is undetermined.

The sort gate was single viable CD3+CD4+CD8-CD45RO+ cells for memory CD4+ T cells. The CDR3 has 15 residues. From germline, CDR1 is MDHEN and CDR2 SYDVKM. With V trimmed by 6 bases and J by 7 bases, 8 bases remained unmatched. Broader study findings: Each of 65 to 75 CMV-associated TCRbeta sequences occurred in one to five individuals.

Under the authors' procedure: After removing out-of-frame reads, 2,204,828 distinct TCRbeta sequences remained. The protocol was immunoSEQ multiplex PCR, while the TCRdb copy is restricted to in-frame clones and leaves out a portion. V, J and clone size were drawn from that table, and D and trimming were deduced from the DNA. There are tens of thousands of clones in the sample; around 80% occur only once, and about 0.82% lies in the top ten. The rearrangement joins TRBV28 to TRBJ2-1, with TRBD1 identical over 11 bases. Sequencing used memory CD4+ T cells from blood. This clonotype was sampled from an adult in good health and CMV-seronegative. CDR3 in DNA: TGTGCCAGCAGGCCTCGGACAGGGGGCATGAATGAGCAGTTCTTC. Its protein is CASRPRTGGMNEQFF. The complete variable domain, with remaining parts taken from reference TRBV28 and TRBJ2-1, reads DVKVTQSSRYLVKRTGEKVFLECVQDMDHENMFWYRQDPGLGLRLIYFSYDVKMKEKGDIPEGYSVSREKKERFSLILESASTNQTSMYLCASRPRTGGMNEQFFGPGTRLTVL.